This TCR beta chain was identified during a study of cytomegalovirus exposure and HLA in healthy donors. Study summary: From donors who were HLA-typed, an early data release held about 85 million unique TCRs. Of 300 to 500 genotyped donors, approximately 84% clustered with self-reported Caucasian donors.

Study-wide findings and caveats: Within an earlier analysis, most TCR beta V segments proved productive either about 90% or about 30% of the time. TCR beta sequences reportedly predicted most subjects' HLA-A and HLA-B alleles accurately.

In the PCR, 60 Vbeta and 13 Jbeta primers were used. TCRdb's table, derived via immunoSEQ multiplex PCR, lists solely in-frame clones and lacks some. The sample has roughly 200,000 clones, around 78% seen once. Germline loops: CDR1 SGDLS, CDR2 YYNGEE. Trimming took 4 bases from V and 2 from J, leaving 14 bases between them. CDR3 length: 15 residues. Remarks on this clone: Its antigen is not identified.

The receptor's source is a man under 40 in good health and CMV-seronegative. The material sequenced was PBMCs. The chain links TRBV9 to TRBJ2-3; maybe TRBD1 (5 bases). CDR3 coding DNA: TGTGCCAGCAGCCCCTGGGGCAGCGCCACAGATACGCAGTATTTT. It is translated as CASSPWGSATDTQYF.